The 12 T cell receptor beta chains below come from one sample, sequenced in a study of blood T cell repertoires in COVID-19. TCRdb's table, derived via immunoSEQ multiplex PCR, lists solely in-frame clones and lacks some. The repertoire holds about 110,000 clones, with about 79% as singletons. Source material: peripheral blood. These receptors were obtained from a woman of 80 years or more with active or convalescent COVID-19.

The rearrangement links TRBV5-1 to TRBJ1-2; tentatively, D is TRBD1 (6 bases). This CDR3 is built from 14 residues. Germline CDR1 reads SGHRS; CDR2 reads YFSETQ. V dropped 3 bases and J dropped 6 bases, with 15 bases sitting between them. CDR3 DNA: TGCGCCAGCAGCTATAATCAGGGGATTGATGGCTACACCTTC. Its translation: CASSYNQGIDGYTF.

The V gene is TRBV3-1 (or the pseudogene TRBV3-2), the J gene TRBJ1-6; D might be TRBD1 (5 bases). Trimming cost V 5 bases and J 6 bases, with 14 bases left between them. There are 15 residues in the CDR3. CDR1 is LGHDT, CDR2 YNNKEL, per germline (reference sequence). The CDR3 DNA reads TGTGCCAGCAGCACCAGACAGAATCTTAATTCACCCCTCCACTTT. This encodes CASSTRQNLNSPLHF.

The genes are TRBV7-3 and TRBJ2-3; 8 bases agree with TRBD1. CDR1 is SGHTA, CDR2 FQGTGA, per germline. After removal of 6 bases from V and 1 base from J, the junction contained 9 bases not matched to a gene. The CDR3 has 16 amino acids. The CDR3 region has the DNA TGTGCCAGCAGTCCTTATCCGGGACAGGGCACAGATACGCAGTATTTT. Its protein is CASSPYPGQGTDTQYF.

The rearrangement joins TRBV19 to TRBJ1-1, with unresolved D. With 6 bases removed from V and 2 bases from J, the gap between germline ends came to 10 bases. CDR3 size: 13 residues. Germline V gene lookup returns CDR1 LNHDA and CDR2 SQIVND (reference sequence). CDR3 DNA: TGTGCCAGTAGGTCAACAGTAAACACTGAAGCTTTCTTT. Amino acid sequence: CASRSTVNTEAFF.

The chain uses TRBV15 and TRBJ1-5, with D unclear. This CDR3 has 15 amino acids. V lost 6 bases and J lost 2, with 14 bases in between. Germline lookup yields CDR1 LNHNV and CDR2 YYDKDF (reference sequence). The CDR3, as DNA: TGTGCCACCAGTGTAGATTGGTTGGGCAATCAGCCCCAGCATTTT. Amino acids: CATSVDWLGNQPQHF.

This clone was detected a few times. The V and J genes are TRBV7-9 and TRBJ1-3, with TRBD1 matching over 8 bases. V lost 5 bases and J lost 4; bases outside the gene matches: 7. Germline V gives CDR1 SEHNR, CDR2 FQNEAQ (reference sequence). The CDR3 sequence is 15 residues long. CDR3 DNA sequence: TGTGCCAGCAGCCCTAGACAGGGGTCAGGAAACACCATATATTTT. It translates to CASSPRQGSGNTIYF.

The rearrangement joins TRBV6-4 to TRBJ2-1, with a tentative D call TRBD2 (6 bases). Germline CDR1 MRHNA, CDR2 SNTAGT. The CDR3 loop spans 11 amino acids. The CDR3 DNA follows: TGTGTGAGGCTAGCGAGCAATGAGCAGTTCTTC. It yields the protein CVRLASNEQFF.

J is TRBJ2-2 and V is TRBV11-2; tentatively, D is TRBD2 (6 bases). This CDR3 has 14 amino acids. Germline CDR1 reads SGHAT; CDR2 reads FQNNGV. Trimming shortened V by 4 bases and J by 7 bases, and 13 bases separated the two germline ends. CDR3 DNA sequence: TGTGCCAGCAGCTGGGACTGGGCTGGCGGGGAGCTGTTTTTT. Translation: CASSWDWAGGELFF.

The chain combines TRBV19 with TRBJ2-5; D is possibly TRBD1 (5 bases). Germline V CDR1 and CDR2: LNHDA, SQIVND (reference sequence). The length of the CDR3 is 13 residues. V lost 4 bases and J lost 5, with 11 bases in between. CDR3 protein: CASSSQGRETQYF. As DNA, the CDR3 is TGTGCCAGTAGTAGTCAGGGTCGGGAGACCCAGTACTTC.

V gene TRBV5-1 combines with J gene TRBJ2-3; the match to TRBD2 covers 8 bases. The trim removed 5 bases at V and 1 base at J, leaving 6 bases unmatched. This CDR3 is built from 15 residues. Per germline, CDR1 SGHRS and CDR2 YFSETQ. This CDR3 reads CASRRGGRGTDTQYF. DNA of the CDR3: TGCGCCAGCAGACGGGGGGGACGCGGCACAGATACGCAGTATTTT.

V usage is TRBV6-5 and J usage is TRBJ1-6, with D possibly TRBD1 on 5 matching bases. The V gene's germline CDR1 is MNHEY and CDR2 SVGAGI. The germline V and J ends were trimmed by 5 bases and 6 bases, with 11 bases remaining between them. The CDR3 sequence is 14 residues long. The CDR3 DNA sequence: TGTGCCAGCAGTCCTGGCGGGGCTAATTCACCCCTCCACTTT. Translating it yields CASSPGGANSPLHF.

A remark on this clone: A read error may produce the germline difference seen at one junction end. The same CDR3 arises from other DNA sequences in this sample as well. The chain is built from TRBV7-9 and TRBJ2-7; 7 bases match TRBD2. Germline V gene lookup returns CDR1 SEHNR and CDR2 FQNEAQ (reference sequence). The CDR3 totals 16 residues. The CDR3 reads CASSPMTSLSSYEQYF. The CDR3 DNA sequence: TGTGCTAGCAGCCCAATGACTAGCCTAAGCTCCTACGAGCAGTACTTC.